The sequence of this T cell receptor beta chain was determined in a study of T-cell memory formation after mild COVID-19. Whole-study findings and limits: Certain responding clones were present in pre-infection memory, suggesting participation of cross-reactive memory.

This clonotype was seen many times. Its antigen is not identified. Per germline, CDR1 SQVTM and CDR2 ANQGSEA. V shed 7 bases and J 4 bases; nucleotides not matched to a gene: 3. This CDR3 spans 13 amino acids. MiXCR, run by TCRdb on the 5' RACE reads, gives a single entry per CDR3 protein. The table lists around 45,000 distinct CDR3 sequences, more than 9% of them singletons, with about 10% in the top ten. The chain has TRBV29-1 and TRBJ2-1; 11 bases match TRBD2. The sample was PBMCs or a T cell subset sorted from them (not recorded which). The sequence derives from an adult woman who had mild COVID-19 (a few samples of this study predate the infection). Cell type and time point are not known. Here the CDR3 reads CSAGTSGYNEQFF. The CDR3 region has the DNA TGCAGCGCCGGGACTAGCGGTTACAATGAGCAGTTCTTC.